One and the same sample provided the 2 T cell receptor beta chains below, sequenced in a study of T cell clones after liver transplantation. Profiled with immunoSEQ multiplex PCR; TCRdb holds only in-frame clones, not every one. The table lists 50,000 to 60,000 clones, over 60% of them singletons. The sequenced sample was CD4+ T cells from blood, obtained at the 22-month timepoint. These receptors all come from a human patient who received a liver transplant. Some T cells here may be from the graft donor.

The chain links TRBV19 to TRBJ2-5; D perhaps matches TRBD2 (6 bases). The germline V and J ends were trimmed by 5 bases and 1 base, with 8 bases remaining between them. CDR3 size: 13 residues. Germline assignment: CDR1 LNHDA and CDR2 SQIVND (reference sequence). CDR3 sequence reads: CASSVEGQETQYF. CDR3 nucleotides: TGTGCCAGTAGTGTGGAGGGCCAAGAGACCCAGTACTTC.

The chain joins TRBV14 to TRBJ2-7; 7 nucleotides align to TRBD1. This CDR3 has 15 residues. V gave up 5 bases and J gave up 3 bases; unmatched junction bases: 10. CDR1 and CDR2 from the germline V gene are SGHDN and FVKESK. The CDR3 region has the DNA TGTGCCAGCAGCTCCGACAGGGTCTCCTTCTACGAGCAGTACTTC. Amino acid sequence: CASSSDRVSFYEQYF.